What follows are 24 T cell receptor beta chains derived from one specimen sequenced in a study of blood T cell repertoires in COVID-19 (dated by TCRdb to the early 2020s). Preparation of the library involved the immunoSEQ multiplex PCR assay. TCRdb holds this immuneACCESS table with in-frame rearrangements only. Some clones are missing; in checked studies, unresolved V genes explain under half, and the rest has no known cause. In all, the sample holds 45,000 to 70,000 clones, and around 90% of those were seen once. The top ten clonotypes cover more than 20% of the sample. Sequenced material: peripheral blood. The receptors come from a woman of 80 years or more with COVID-19, enrolled during active disease.

For the CDR3, the DNA is TGCGCCAGCAGCTTGGAGAACAGGCCCACAGATACGCAGTATTTT. Translating gives CASSLENRPTDTQYF. The gene calls are TRBV5-1 and TRBJ2-3, with a tentative D call TRBD1 (5 bases). Trimming removed 0 bases at V and 2 bases at J, with 10 bases between. CDR3 length: 15 residues. The germline gives CDR1 SGHRS, CDR2 YFSETQ.

The chain uses TRBV10-3 and TRBJ2-7, with 10 bases identical to TRBD1. The CDR3 totals 15 residues. V lost 4 bases and J lost 2; bases outside the gene matches: 5. CDR1 ENHRY and CDR2 SYGVKD come from the germline V gene. CDR3 nucleotides: TGTGCCATCAGTGCGGGACAGGGGATAACCTACGAGCAGTACTTC. Translation gives CAISAGQGITYEQYF.

V and J are TRBV6-5 and TRBJ1-1; maybe TRBD1 (6 bases). Per the germline V gene, CDR1 is MNHEY and CDR2 is SVGAGI. The CDR3 spans 15 residues. Trimming removed 6 bases from V and 10 bases from J, with 24 bases in between. CDR3 amino acids: CASSLTGNLPRGAFF. As DNA, the CDR3 is TGTGCCAGCAGCCTCACAGGGAACCTCCCAAGGGGAGCTTTCTTT.

The chain is built from TRBV5-1 and TRBJ2-3; TRBD2 matches at 10 bases. CDR1 and CDR2 (germline): SGHRS, YFSETQ. V dropped 0 bases and J dropped 1; count of bases not matched to a gene: 8. The CDR3 extends over 18 amino acids. The CDR3 spells CASSLGLLTSGGTDTQYF. The CDR3 coding sequence is TGCGCCAGCAGCTTGGGGCTGCTTACTAGCGGGGGCACAGATACGCAGTATTTT.

The chain uses TRBV5-1 and TRBJ1-4, with 7 bases matching TRBD1. From germline, CDR1 is SGHRS and CDR2 YFSETQ. The CDR3 spans 14 residues. V shed 6 bases and J 4 bases; nucleotides not matched to a gene: 6. The DNA of the CDR3 is TGCGCCAGCACCCTACAGGGGATTAATGAAAAACTGTTTTTT. Encoded protein: CASTLQGINEKLFF.

The CDR3 loop is CSVSINEQFF. CDR3 bases: TGCAGCGTTTCTATCAATGAGCAGTTCTTC. V usage is TRBV29-1 and J usage is TRBJ2-1; D not certain. V was shortened by 5 bases and J by 6 bases, with 5 bases between the two germline ends. This CDR3 spans 10 amino acids. Germline loops: CDR1 SQVTM, CDR2 ANQGSEA.

This chain links TRBV9 with TRBJ1-4; 9 positions match TRBD1. CDR3 length: 17 residues. Trimming removed 0 bases from V and 2 bases from J; junction bases left unmatched: 5. In germline, CDR1 is SGDLS, CDR2 YYNGEE. The CDR3 DNA reads as TGTGCCAGCAGCGTAGGGTACAGGGGGCTGACTAATGAAAAACTGTTTTTT. Translating it yields CASSVGYRGLTNEKLFF.

The chain recombines TRBV18 with TRBJ1-2; weak D call: TRBD1 (5 bases). V was clipped by 2 bases and J by 5 bases, with 15 bases between them. Looked up from germline, CDR1 is KGHSH and CDR2 is LQKENI. The CDR3 loop spans 15 amino acids. In DNA form, the CDR3 reads TGTGCCAGCTCACCATTGATGGGGGACTCATATGGCTACACCTTC. Residues: CASSPLMGDSYGYTF.

The V gene is TRBV6-5, the J gene TRBJ1-6; tentative D call: TRBD1 (6 bases). The CDR3 spans 14 residues. With 2 bases removed from V and 9 bases from J, the gap between germline ends came to 11 bases. The germline CDR1 and CDR2 sequences are MNHEY and SVGAGI. DNA for the CDR3: TGTGCCAGCAGTTACGCAGGGGCGGTTTCACCCCTCCACTTT. Translated, it gives CASSYAGAVSPLHF.

V is TRBV29-1 and J is TRBJ2-5; D perhaps matches TRBD1 (6 bases). The CDR3 totals 12 residues. Per the germline V gene, CDR1 is SQVTM and CDR2 is ANQGSEA. Trimming cost V 4 bases and J 7 bases, with 13 bases left between them. CDR3 loop: CSVGGHQGTQYF. In nucleotides, the CDR3 is TGCAGCGTTGGGGGACACCAGGGGACCCAGTACTTC.

This chain joins TRBV3-1 (or the pseudogene TRBV3-2) and TRBJ1-1; TRBD1 might be the D (5 bases). The V and J ends lost 0 bases and 4 bases respectively, with 15 bases between them. Germline CDR1 and CDR2: LGHDT and YNNKEL (reference sequence). The CDR3 runs to 16 residues. CDR3 region: CASSQEKGAATTEAFF. The CDR3 DNA follows: TGTGCCAGCAGCCAAGAGAAAGGGGCAGCGACCACTGAAGCTTTCTTT.

V gene TRBV9 combines with J gene TRBJ1-2; D call uncertain. V was trimmed by 0 bases and J by 2 bases, leaving 11 bases between them. CDR1 is SGDLS, CDR2 YYNGEE, per germline. There are 15 residues in the CDR3. CDR3 sequence: CASSVAQDPNYGYTF. The CDR3 bases are TGTGCCAGCAGCGTAGCTCAGGATCCAAACTATGGCTACACCTTC.

The rearrangement links TRBV5-6 to TRBJ1-3; no firm D call. CDR1 and CDR2 from the germline V gene are SGHDT and YYEEEE. The ends were cut back, 3 bases at V and 4 bases at J, with 20 bases in the middle. CDR3 length equals 17 residues. The CDR3, as DNA: TGTGCCAGCAGCTCCATTGGAACCGAGGCGAACGGAAACACCATATATTTT. Protein product: CASSSIGTEANGNTIYF.

The chain is built from TRBV18 and TRBJ2-3; 11 bases align to TRBD2. This CDR3 is built from 18 residues. After removal of 4 bases from V and 2 bases from J, the junction contained 11 bases not matched to a gene. CDR1 is KGHSH and CDR2 is LQKENI in the germline V gene. CDR3 DNA: TGTGCCAGCTCACTTCAAAGGGCTAGCGGGGGGAACACAGATACGCAGTATTTT. It specifies CASSLQRASGGNTDTQYF.

The V and J genes are TRBV6-6 and TRBJ1-4; 10 bases are a match to TRBD1. The CDR3 contains 15 residues. J lost 8 bases, V lost 4 bases, and 7 bases had no gene match. Germline CDR1 MNHNY, CDR2 SVGAGI (reference sequence). CDR3 region: CASSLGQGVVEKLFF. The CDR3 DNA follows: TGTGCCAGCAGTTTAGGACAGGGGGTTGTAGAAAAACTGTTTTTT.

This sequence joins TRBV5-6 and TRBJ1-6; TRBD1 is a possible D gene (6 bases). Germline CDR1 reads SGHDT; CDR2 reads YYEEEE. This CDR3 has 16 residues. Trimming took 1 base from V and 5 from J, leaving 13 bases between them. CDR3: CASSLLDRKNNSPLHF. Here the CDR3 DNA reads TGTGCCAGCAGCTTGTTGGACAGAAAAAATAATTCACCCCTCCACTTT.

The chain has TRBV5-4 and TRBJ1-2, with 11 bases that match TRBD1. V shed 4 bases, J shed 1 base, and the junction held 9 bases outside the gene matches. This CDR3 has 17 residues. Germline V gene data show CDR1 as SGHNT and CDR2 as YYREEE (reference sequence). CDR3 sequence reads: CASSGMGQGGNNYGYTF. In DNA, the CDR3 is TGTGCCAGCAGCGGAATGGGACAGGGGGGGAATAACTATGGCTACACCTTC.

The V and J genes are TRBV6-5 and TRBJ2-3, with 7 bases identical to TRBD1. The CDR3 is 13 residues long. V shed 11 bases and J 3 bases; nucleotides not matched to a gene: 8. Germline CDR1 MNHEY, CDR2 SVGAGI. The CDR3 region has the DNA TGTGCCTTAGCACAGGGGTTGACAGATACGCAGTATTTT. It specifies CALAQGLTDTQYF.

CDR3 region: CASSQGPRTSGGEQFF. CDR3 DNA sequence: TGCGCCAGCAGCCAAGGCCCCCGGACTAGCGGTGGTGAGCAGTTCTTC. The chain carries TRBV4-1 and TRBJ2-1; 10 bases fit TRBD2. CDR1 MGHRA and CDR2 YSYEKL come from the germline V gene. The CDR3 loop spans 16 amino acids. V was pared by 1 base and J by 9 bases, with 9 bases of the junction left unmatched.

CDR3 protein: CATSPRRGGNYGYTF. The CDR3 DNA is TGTGCCACCAGCCCTCGGAGGGGTGGTAACTATGGCTACACCTTC. This chain connects TRBV15 to TRBJ1-2; D perhaps matches TRBD1 (5 bases). Germline V lookup: CDR1 LNHNV, CDR2 YYDKDF (reference sequence). V was cut by 5 bases and J by 1 base, with 14 bases left in between. The CDR3 runs to 15 residues.

This chain joins TRBV6-2 or TRBV6-3 and TRBJ2-7, with a tentative D call TRBD2 (5 bases). The V gene's germline CDR1 is MNHEY and CDR2 SVGEGT. V dropped 0 bases and J dropped 7 bases, with 7 bases sitting between them. The CDR3 totals 12 residues. The CDR3 protein is CASSYSSGEQYF. CDR3 coding DNA: TGTGCCAGCAGTTACTCATCGGGGGAGCAGTACTTC.

The chain is built from TRBV30 and TRBJ1-1; no definite D call. The germline V gene has CDR1 GTSNPN and CDR2 SVGIG (reference sequence). Trimming took off 5 bases at V and 0 bases at J, with 16 bases between the two ends. This CDR3 comprises 15 residues. CDR3 protein: CAWYFGELLNTEAFF. The CDR3 DNA reads as TGTGCCTGGTATTTCGGGGAATTACTGAACACTGAAGCTTTCTTT. The whole variable domain, remainder taken from reference TRBV30 and TRBJ1-1, is SQTIHQWPATLVQPVGSPLSLECTVEGTSNPNLYWYRQAAGRGLQLLFYSVGIGQISSEVPQNLSASRPQDRQFILSSKKLLLSDSGFYLCAWYFGELLNTEAFFGQGTRLTVV.

This chain connects TRBV7-9 to TRBJ2-3; D perhaps matches TRBD1 (6 bases). Germline V CDR1 and CDR2: SEHNR, FQNEAQ (reference sequence). Trimming cost V 3 bases and J 2 bases, with 12 bases left between them. The CDR3 length is 15 residues. DNA of the CDR3: TGTGCCAGCAGCTTGGGGACAACTATCACAGATACGCAGTATTTT. Its translation is CASSLGTTITDTQYF.

This clone has more than one count but fewer than ten. The rearrangement links TRBV2 to TRBJ2-3; D is uncertain. This CDR3 spans 17 amino acids. Germline-derived CDR1 and CDR2 are SNHLY and FYNNEI. V lost 9 bases to trimming and J lost 4 bases, with 26 bases between them. The CDR3 nucleotides read TGTGCCAGTCTTCCCGCCCGACACGGTCGGAAGCCAGATACGCAGTATTTT. As protein: CASLPARHGRKPDTQYF.